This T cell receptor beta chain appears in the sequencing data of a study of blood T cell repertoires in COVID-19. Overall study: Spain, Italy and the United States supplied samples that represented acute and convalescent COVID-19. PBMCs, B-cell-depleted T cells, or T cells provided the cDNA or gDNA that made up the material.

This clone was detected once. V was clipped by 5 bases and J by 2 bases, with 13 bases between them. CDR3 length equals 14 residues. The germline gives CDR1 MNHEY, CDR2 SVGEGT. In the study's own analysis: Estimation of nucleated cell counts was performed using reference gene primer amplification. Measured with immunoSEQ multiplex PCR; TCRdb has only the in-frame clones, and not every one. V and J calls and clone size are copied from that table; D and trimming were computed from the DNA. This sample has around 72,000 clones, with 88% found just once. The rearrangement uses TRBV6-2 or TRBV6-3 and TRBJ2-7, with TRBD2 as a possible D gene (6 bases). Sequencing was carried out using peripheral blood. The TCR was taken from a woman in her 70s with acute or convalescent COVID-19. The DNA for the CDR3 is TGTGCCAGCAGTACGGGGGACCGAACCTACGAGCAGTACTTC. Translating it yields CASSTGDRTYEQYF.